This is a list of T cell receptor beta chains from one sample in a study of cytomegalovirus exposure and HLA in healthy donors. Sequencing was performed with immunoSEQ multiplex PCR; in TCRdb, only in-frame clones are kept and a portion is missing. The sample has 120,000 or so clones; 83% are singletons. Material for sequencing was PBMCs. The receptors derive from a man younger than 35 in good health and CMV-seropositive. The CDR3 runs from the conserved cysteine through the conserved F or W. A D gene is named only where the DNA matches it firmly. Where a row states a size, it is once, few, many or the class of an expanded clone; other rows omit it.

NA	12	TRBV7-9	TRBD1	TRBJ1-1	TGTTCCGGTGACAGGGGAGGCACTGAAGCTTTCTTT	CSGDRGGTEAFF
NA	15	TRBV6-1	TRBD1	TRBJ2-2	TGTGCCAGCAGTGAAGGGACAGGGTTCACCGGGGAGCTGTTTTTT	CASSEGTGFTGELFF
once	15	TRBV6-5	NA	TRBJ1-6	TGTGCCAGCAGTTACTCGGGGCCCCCTCGTTCACCCCTCCACTTT	CASSYSGPPRSPLHF
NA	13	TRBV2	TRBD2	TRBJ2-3	TGTGCCAGCAGTGTACGGGGGGGAGATACGCAGTATTTT	CASSVRGGDTQYF
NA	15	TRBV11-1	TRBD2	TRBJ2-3	TGTGCCAGCAGCCCGACGGGGGGGAGCACAGATACGCAGTATTTT	CASSPTGGSTDTQYF
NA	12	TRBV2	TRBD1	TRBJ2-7	TGTGCCAGCAATGGACAGGCTTACGAGCAGTACTTC	CASNGQAYEQYF
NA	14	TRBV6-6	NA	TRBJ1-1	TGTGCCAGCAGTTACGGGGCAGGGGACACTGAAGCTTTCTTT	CASSYGAGDTEAFF
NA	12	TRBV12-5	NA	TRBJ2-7	TGTGCTGCGGCCCAGGGCGCATCTCAGCAGTACTTC	CAAAQGASQQYF
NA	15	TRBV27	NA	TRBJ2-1	TGTGCCAGCAGTTTAGGGGGGGCCACCTACAATGAGCAGTTCTTC	CASSLGGATYNEQFF
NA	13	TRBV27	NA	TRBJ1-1	TGTGCCAGCAGTTACACAGGAAAGACTGAAGCTTTCTTT	CASSYTGKTEAFF
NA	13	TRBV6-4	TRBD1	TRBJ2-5	TGTGCCAGCAGTCGGGACAGGCAAGAGACCCAGTACTTC	CASSRDRQETQYF
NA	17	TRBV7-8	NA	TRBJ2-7	TGTGCCAGCAGCTTCCTAACCCAATCCAGGGAAACATACGAGCAGTGCTTC	CASSFLTQSRETYEQCF
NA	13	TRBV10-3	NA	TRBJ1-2	TGTGCCATCAGTGTGGACATCCAGGGGGGCTACACCTTC	CAISVDIQGGYTF
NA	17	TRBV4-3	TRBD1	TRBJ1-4	TGCGCCAGCACAGGGAAAAGGGGACAGGGGCCGGCTGAAAAACTGTTTTTT	CASTGKRGQGPAEKLFF
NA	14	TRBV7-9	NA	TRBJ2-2	TGTGCCAGCAGCTTAACAACCAACACCGGGGAGCTGTTTTTT	CASSLTTNTGELFF
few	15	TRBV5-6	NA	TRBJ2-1	TGTGCCAGCAGCGCCGGGGTGAGCTCCTACAATGAGCAGTTCTTC	CASSAGVSSYNEQFF
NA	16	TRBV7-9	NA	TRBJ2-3	TGTGCCAGCAGCTTGTGGGACTCCGCCCTCACAGATACGCAGTATTTT	CASSLWDSALTDTQYF
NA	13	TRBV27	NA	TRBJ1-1	TGTGCCAGCAGGAGGGGGGGATTTGCTGAAGCTTTCTTT	CASRRGGFAEAFF
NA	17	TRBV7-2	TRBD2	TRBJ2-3	TGTGCCAGCAGCTTAGTGGTGGGCGGGGGGAACACAGATACGCAGTATTTT	CASSLVVGGGNTDTQYF
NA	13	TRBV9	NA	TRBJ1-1	TGTGCCAGCAGCCAGACGGGGAACACTGAAGCTTTCTTT	CASSQTGNTEAFF
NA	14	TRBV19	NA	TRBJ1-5	TGTGCCAGTACCCGAGAGGGAGGATGGCAGCCCCAGCATTTT	CASTREGGWQPQHF
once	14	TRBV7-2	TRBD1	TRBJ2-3	TGTGCCAGCAGCTCAGGGGGAGTAGGAGATACGCAGTATTTT	CASSSGGVGDTQYF
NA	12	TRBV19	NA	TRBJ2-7	TGTGCCAGTAGTTCCGCAGGGGATGAGCAGTACTTC	CASSSAGDEQYF
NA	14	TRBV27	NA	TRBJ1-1	TGTGCCAGCAGTCCGAGGCGGTCGAACACTGAAGCTTTCTTT	CASSPRRSNTEAFF
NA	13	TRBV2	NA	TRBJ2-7	TGTGCCAGCCAGATGGACAGCTTCCTAGAGCAGTACTTC	CASQMDSFLEQYF
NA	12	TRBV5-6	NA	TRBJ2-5	TGTGCCAGCAGCTTAGACACCCAGACCCAGTACTTC	CASSLDTQTQYF
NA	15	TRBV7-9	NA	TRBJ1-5	TGTGCCAGCAGCCCATCGGGGGTGGAAGATCAGCCCCAGCATTTT	CASSPSGVEDQPQHF
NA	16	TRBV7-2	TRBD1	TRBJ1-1	TGTGCCAGCAGCCCCTCAACCGGGACAGTGAACACTGAAGCTTTCTTT	CASSPSTGTVNTEAFF
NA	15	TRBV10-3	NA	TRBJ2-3	TGTGCCATCAGTGAAAGGGGGGGGCACACAGATACGCAGTATTTT	CAISERGGHTDTQYF
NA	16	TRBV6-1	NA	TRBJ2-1	TGTGCCAGCAGTGGGCTTGGGGCCAGTGGAGAATCTTGGCAGTTCTTC	CASSGLGASGESWQFF
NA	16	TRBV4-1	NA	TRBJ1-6	TGCGCCAGCAGCCAAGAGACGGGGATGAAGAATTCACCCCTCCACTTT	CASSQETGMKNSPLHF
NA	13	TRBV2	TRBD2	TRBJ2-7	TGTGCCAGTGAAGCGGGAAGCTCCTACGAGCAGTACTTC	CASEAGSSYEQYF
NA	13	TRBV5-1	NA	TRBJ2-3	TGCGCCAGCAGCTTGGCCTTCACAGATACGCAGTATTTT	CASSLAFTDTQYF
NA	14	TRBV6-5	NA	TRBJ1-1	TGTGCCAGCAGTGCAGGGGTAGCGAACACTGAAGCTTTCTTT	CASSAGVANTEAFF
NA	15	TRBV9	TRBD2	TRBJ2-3	TGTGCCAGCAGCGCCCAGGGAGGGAGCACAGATACGCAGTATTTT	CASSAQGGSTDTQYF
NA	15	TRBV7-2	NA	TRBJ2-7	TGTGCCAGCAGCCAGGGGGCGGGGGGGATCTACGAGCAGTACTTC	CASSQGAGGIYEQYF
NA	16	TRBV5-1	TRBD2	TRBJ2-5	TGCGCCAGCAGCACGGGACTAGCGGGGGGGTCAGAGACCCAGTACTTC	CASSTGLAGGSETQYF
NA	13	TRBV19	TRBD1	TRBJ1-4	TGTGCCAGTAACCAACAGGGGGGTGAAAAACTGTTTTTT	CASNQQGGEKLFF
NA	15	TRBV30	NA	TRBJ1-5	TGTGCCTGGAGTGCAACAGGGCGTAGCAATCAGCCCCAGCATTTT	CAWSATGRSNQPQHF